This T cell receptor beta chain came from a study of lymphopenia after photon versus proton radiotherapy. Data came from immunoSEQ multiplex PCR; TCRdb stores just in-frame clones and leaves some out. The sample has 40,000 or so clones; 85% are singletons. Looked up from germline, CDR1 is SGDLS and CDR2 is YYNGEE. This CDR3 comprises 13 residues. Between the trimmed V and J ends, which lost 2 bases and 0 bases, there was a span of 4 bases. General study points: Post-nadir TCR diversity decline inversely tracked overall survival among those who died. After the lymphocyte nadir, photon-treated repertoires showed oligoclonal expansion, especially of CD8+ Temra cells. Authors raise, but do not show, better survival with proton therapy. Under photons, naive T cells and diversity fell while effector/memory populations rose.

As regards this clone: Its antigen remains unknown.

J is TRBJ2-3 and V is TRBV9, with unresolved D. The clonotype was recovered from a man between 35 and 55 years old with gastric cancer. The source was peripheral blood, collected from a patient treated with photon-based radiotherapy. The CDR3 bases are TGTGCCAGCAGCGTTGTCAGCACAGATACGCAGTATTTT. Translated: CASSVVSTDTQYF.